Shown below are 18 T cell receptor beta chains from a single sample sequenced in a study of blood T cell repertoires in COVID-19. Generated by immunoSEQ multiplex PCR, the TCRdb table keeps only in-frame clones and is missing some. The profile shows 150,000 or so clones, 84% of them singletons. What was sequenced was peripheral blood. The receptors shown here come from a human donor in a cohort sampled during active COVID-19.

Here the CDR3 DNA reads TGTGCCAGCTCACCACCGGGACATACCTACAATGAGCAGTTCTTC. Encoded protein: CASSPPGHTYNEQFF. The chain couples TRBV18 to TRBJ2-1, with D possibly matching TRBD1 (6 bases). The CDR3 is 15 residues long. Germline V lookup: CDR1 KGHSH, CDR2 LQKENI. The V end was cut by 0 bases, the J end by 2 bases, with 8 bases between. The full variable domain, in which reference TRBV18 and TRBJ2-1 provide the parts outside the CDR3, is NAGVMQNPRHLVRRRGQEARLRCSPMKGHSHVYWYRQLPEEGLKFMVYLQKENIIDESGMPKERFSAEFPKEGPSILRIQQVVRGDSAAYFCASSPPGHTYNEQFFGPGTRLTVL.

V gene TRBV28 combines with J gene TRBJ1-4; D remains unclear. The V end was cut by 11 bases, the J end by 11 bases, with 18 bases between. Germline V lookup: CDR1 MDHEN, CDR2 SYDVKM. The CDR3 is 12 residues long. The CDR3 protein is CAAGRGDVKLFF. The CDR3 DNA follows: TGTGCCGCCGGGCGCGGGGATGTGAAACTGTTTTTT. Supplemented by reference TRBV28 and TRBJ1-4, the full variable domain reads DVKVTQSSRYLVKRTGEKVFLECVQDMDHENMFWYRQDPGLGLRLIYFSYDVKMKEKGDIPEGYSVSREKKERFSLILESASTNQTSMYLCAAGRGDVKLFFGSGTQLSVL.

The gene calls are TRBV5-4 and TRBJ2-7; maybe TRBD1 (6 bases). The CDR3 runs 13 residues. Per germline, CDR1 SGHNT and CDR2 YYREEE (reference sequence). The V end lost 0 bases, the J end lost 3 bases, and 7 bases lay between the germline ends. This CDR3 is CASSLEQGYEQYV. The CDR3 coding sequence is TGTGCCAGCAGCTTGGAACAGGGCTACGAGCAGTACGTC.

The chain couples TRBV7-2 to TRBJ2-2; a possible D gene is TRBD1 (5 bases). Germline assignment: CDR1 SGHTA and CDR2 FQGNSA. V lost 4 bases and J lost 4, with 7 bases in between. This CDR3 region has 13 residues. CDR3 protein: CASSSDSTGELFF. CDR3 nucleotides: TGTGCCAGCAGCTCCGACAGCACCGGGGAGCTGTTTTTT.

The chain joins TRBV2 to TRBJ2-2, with a possible D match to TRBD2 (6 bases). Germline V lookup: CDR1 SNHLY, CDR2 FYNNEI. The CDR3 totals 16 residues. Trimming left V 6 bases short and J 2 bases short, with 16 bases between. CDR3 sequence: CASSLRRGLNTGELFF. The CDR3, as DNA: TGTGCCAGCAGCCTCCGTAGGGGACTCAACACCGGGGAGCTGTTTTTT.

The chain links TRBV2 to TRBJ1-2; TRBD1 matches at 10 bases. The CDR3 sequence is 14 residues long. V lost 7 bases to trimming and J lost 8 bases; unmatched junction nucleotides: 10. CDR1 is SNHLY and CDR2 is FYNNEI in the germline V gene. The CDR3 is CASTEGQGFGGYTF. The DNA of the CDR3 is TGTGCCAGCACTGAGGGACAGGGGTTCGGAGGCTACACCTTC. Combining the CDR3 with reference TRBV2 and TRBJ1-2 gives the whole variable domain EPEVTQTPSHQVTQMGQEVILRCVPISNHLYFYWYRQILGQKVEFLVSFYNNEISEKSEIFDDQFSVERPDGSNFTLKIRSTKLEDSAMYFCASTEGQGFGGYTFGSGTRLTVV.

V gene TRBV6-2 or TRBV6-3 combines with J gene TRBJ1-5; TRBD1 aligns across 7 bases. The CDR3 covers 17 residues. Germline V gene data show CDR1 as MNHEY and CDR2 as SVGEGT. Losses at the gene ends were 5 bases for V and 7 bases for J; bases not matched to a gene: 17. The CDR3 is CASSPHVPSQGKQPQHF. The CDR3 DNA follows: TGTGCCAGCAGTCCCCATGTCCCGTCACAGGGGAAGCAGCCCCAGCATTTT.

The genes are TRBV6-1 and TRBJ1-5; D might be TRBD1 (5 bases). Trimming removed 2 bases from V and 1 base from J, with 9 bases in between. This CDR3 spans 15 amino acids. CDR1 is MNHNS, CDR2 SASEGT, per germline. DNA of the CDR3: TGTGCCAGCAGTGAAAGGGGCCGCAGCAATCAGCCCCAGCATTTT. Translated, it gives CASSERGRSNQPQHF.

The chain links TRBV9 to TRBJ2-3, with TRBD2 matching over 11 bases. This CDR3 region has 15 residues. The germline gives CDR1 SGDLS, CDR2 YYNGEE. With V trimmed by 2 bases and J by 1 base, 0 bases remained unmatched. CDR3 in amino acids: CASSVSGRGTDTQYF. DNA for the CDR3: TGTGCCAGCAGCGTTAGCGGGAGGGGCACAGATACGCAGTATTTT.

The chain couples TRBV19 to TRBJ2-4, with 7 bases aligning to TRBD1. In germline, CDR1 is LNHDA, CDR2 SQIVND (reference sequence). The CDR3 has 15 residues. The V segment lost 3 bases and the J segment 8 bases; nucleotides outside the gene matches: 10. CDR3 protein: CASSMSPTGTDIQYF. CDR3 bases: TGTGCCAGTAGTATGAGTCCGACAGGGACGGACATTCAGTACTTC.

V and J are TRBV2 and TRBJ2-1, with D possibly being TRBD2 (6 bases). The germline CDR1 and CDR2 sequences are SNHLY and FYNNEI. Trimming left V 8 bases short and J 0 bases short, with 17 bases between. The CDR3 sequence is 16 residues long. CDR3 DNA sequence: TGTGCCAGCGGGGTGGAGGGGCGACTCTCCTACAATGAGCAGTTCTTC. Encoded protein: CASGVEGRLSYNEQFF. Full variable domain (outside the CDR3, taken from reference TRBV2 and TRBJ2-1): EPEVTQTPSHQVTQMGQEVILRCVPISNHLYFYWYRQILGQKVEFLVSFYNNEISEKSEIFDDQFSVERPDGSNFTLKIRSTKLEDSAMYFCASGVEGRLSYNEQFFGPGTRLTVL.

The chain recombines TRBV2 with TRBJ1-1; D is ambiguous. The CDR3 contains 13 residues. In germline, CDR1 is SNHLY, CDR2 FYNNEI. Between the trimmed V and J ends, which lost 7 bases and 1 base, there was a span of 10 bases. The CDR3 DNA reads TGTGCCAGCAACGTGGGCAGGAACACTGAAGCTTTCTTT. It encodes CASNVGRNTEAFF.

The CDR3 DNA reads as TGTGCCAGCAGCCCCCCTAAGACAGGAGTTTCACCCCTCCACTTT. Its protein product is CASSPPKTGVSPLHF. The V gene is TRBV6-2 or TRBV6-3, the J gene TRBJ1-6; D possibly corresponds to TRBD1 (6 bases). The CDR3 has 15 amino acids. Looked up from germline, CDR1 is MNHEY and CDR2 is SVGEGT. V lost 6 bases and J lost 9, with 18 bases in between.

The CDR3 DNA is TGTGCCAGCGGAGAAGGGGTAGTCGACTATGGCTACACCTTC. This sequence encodes CASGEGVVDYGYTF. The chain couples TRBV19 to TRBJ1-2; D might be TRBD1 (5 bases). V lost 9 bases and J lost 3, with 17 bases in between. The V gene's germline CDR1 is LNHDA and CDR2 SQIVND (reference sequence). The CDR3 covers 14 residues.

This rearrangement joins TRBV29-1 to TRBJ2-3; D gene uncertain. Trimming stripped 0 bases from V and 1 base from J, with 5 bases between. CDR3 length: 13 residues. Germline V gene data show CDR1 as SQVTM and CDR2 as ANQGSEA. CDR3 nucleotide sequence: TGCAGCGTTGAAGAGGCGGGCACAGATACGCAGTATTTT. Translation: CSVEEAGTDTQYF.

The chain carries TRBV7-8 and TRBJ2-1; 11 nucleotides line up with TRBD2. Trimming cost V 6 bases and J 5 bases; bases outside gene matches: 9. The CDR3 totals 16 residues. Germline V gene sequence: CDR1 SGHVS, CDR2 FQNEAQ. Here the CDR3 reads CASSRGRLAGHNEQFF. In DNA, the CDR3 is TGTGCCAGCAGTCGAGGGCGACTAGCGGGGCACAATGAGCAGTTCTTC.

The chain carries TRBV28 and TRBJ2-1, with 9 bases identical to TRBD1. Germline-derived CDR1 and CDR2 are MDHEN and SYDVKM. Trimming took 3 bases from V and 7 from J; bases not matched to a gene: 7. CDR3 length: 15 residues. The CDR3, as DNA: TGTGCCAGCAGTTTGCCGGGACAGGGTCAGAATGAGCAGTTCTTC. Translating it yields CASSLPGQGQNEQFF.

This chain links TRBV4-1 with TRBJ2-1; 9 bases line up with TRBD2. CDR1 MGHRA and CDR2 YSYEKL come from the germline V gene. The V and J ends lost 0 bases and 9 bases, in that order; junction bases with no gene match: 9. The CDR3 is 16 amino acids. The CDR3 nucleotides are TGCGCCAGCAGCCAAGATTTGGGGCTAGCGGGATCTGAGCAGTTCTTC. Translating it yields CASSQDLGLAGSEQFF.